The 28 T cell receptor beta chains listed next were all sequenced from one sample in a study of T cells in Graves' hyperthyroidism and ophthalmopathy. Researchers took RNA transcripts and amplified the TCR beta CDR3 regions from them. RT-PCR in the first round (using the HTBI primer set) targeted the TCR CDR3. TCRdb reprocessed the multiplex PCR reads with MiXCR, giving one entry per CDR3 protein. The sample has nearly 250,000 distinct CDR3 sequences; about 15% are singletons. Sequenced: blood. Receptors were obtained from a woman aged 18 to 35 with Graves' ophthalmopathy.

This clonotype was detected many times. The chain couples TRBV12-3 or TRBV12-4 to TRBJ1-1; possibly TRBD1 for D (5 bases). The CDR3 covers 14 residues. Trimming cost V 6 bases and J 2 bases, with 13 bases left between them. CDR3 amino acids: CASSHRRFNTEAFF. The DNA of the CDR3 is TGTGCCAGCAGCCACAGGAGATTTAACACTGAAGCTTTCTTT.

This clonotype was counted ten times or more. This sequence joins TRBV2 and TRBJ1-5, with TRBD1 identical over 9 bases. Looked up from germline, CDR1 is SNHLY and CDR2 is FYNNEI. Germline trimming cut 7 bases from V and 7 bases from J; bases unmatched to any gene: 8. This CDR3 region has 14 residues. The CDR3 DNA sequence: TGTGCCAGCACAACGGACAGGGGTGGGCAGCCCCAGCATTTT. Protein sequence: CASTTDRGGQPQHF.

Many counts were recorded for this clonotype. The chain recombines TRBV10-2 with TRBJ2-7, with D possibly matching TRBD2 (6 bases). V shed 2 bases and J shed 0 bases, with 11 bases lying between them. Germline V gene sequence: CDR1 WSHSY, CDR2 SAAADI. This CDR3 contains 15 residues. The DNA for the CDR3 is TGCGCCAGCAGTGAGGGACTAAAGAGCTCCTACGAGCAGTACTTC. Amino acid sequence: CASSEGLKSSYEQYF.

This clonotype was seen repeatedly, ten times or more. V usage is TRBV7-9 and J usage is TRBJ1-4; 7 bases are a match to TRBD1. This CDR3 spans 15 amino acids. Germline values: CDR1 SEHNR, CDR2 FQNEAQ (reference sequence). The V and J ends lost 2 bases and 8 bases, in that order; junction bases with no gene match: 8. Written as DNA, the CDR3 is TGTGCCAGCAGCTTAACCGAGGGGGCCCGGGAAAAACTGTTTTTT. Its translation: CASSLTEGAREKLFF. The full variable domain, with the rest looked up from reference TRBV7-9 and TRBJ1-4, is DTGVSQNPRHKITKRGQNVTFRCDPISEHNRLYWYRQTLGQGPEFLTYFQNEAQLEKSRLLSDRFSAERPKGSFSTLEIQRTEQGDSAMYLCASSLTEGAREKLFFGSGTQLSVL.

This clonotype was found many times. The chain is built from TRBV15 and TRBJ1-1; D gene unclear. This CDR3 has 13 amino acids. The germline V gene encodes CDR1 LNHNV and CDR2 YYDKDF (reference sequence). Trimming shortened V by 0 bases and J by 3 bases, and 5 bases separated the two germline ends. The CDR3: CATSRDRYTEAFF. Here the CDR3 DNA reads TGTGCCACCAGCAGAGACAGGTACACTGAAGCTTTCTTT.

V usage is TRBV12-3 or TRBV12-4 and J usage is TRBJ2-7; D gene ambiguous. V lost 3 bases and J 2 bases, leaving 5 bases between the germline ends. The CDR3 is 12 residues long. CDR3: CASSLYPYEQYF. The CDR3 DNA reads as TGTGCCAGCAGTTTGTACCCCTACGAGCAGTACTTC.

This clonotype was seen a few times. The genes are TRBV9 and TRBJ2-7, with 7 positions matching TRBD1. This CDR3 has 14 residues. V shed 1 base and J 1 base; nucleotides not matched to a gene: 2. Germline CDR1 reads SGDLS; CDR2 reads YYNGEE. Here the CDR3 reads CASSVRGPSYEQYF. CDR3 bases: TGTGCCAGCAGCGTAAGGGGGCCTTCCTACGAGCAGTACTTC.

This clonotype was found many times. The V gene is TRBV20-1, the J gene TRBJ1-1; no firm D call. V was shortened by 3 bases and J by 10 bases, with 12 bases between the two germline ends. The CDR3 extends over 11 amino acids. Germline loops: CDR1 DFQATT, CDR2 SNEGSKA (reference sequence). The CDR3 is CSAREPETAFF. The CDR3 DNA follows: TGCAGTGCTAGGGAACCCGAGACAGCTTTCTTT.

This clonotype turned up a few times. J is TRBJ2-1 and V is TRBV15, with 8 bases aligning to TRBD2. The trim removed 1 base at V and 7 bases at J, leaving 6 bases unmatched. This CDR3 region has 15 residues. The germline V gene encodes CDR1 LNHNV and CDR2 YYDKDF (reference sequence). The CDR3 region has the DNA TGTGCCACCAGCAGAGCTCGGGGGGGCTTGAATGAGCAGTTCTTC. Its translation is CATSRARGGLNEQFF.

In its sample, this clonotype was seen many times. V usage is TRBV11-3 and J usage is TRBJ2-3; no firm D call. Germline values: CDR1 SGHNT, CDR2 YENEEA. The CDR3 covers 15 residues. V shed 1 base and J shed 3 bases, with 11 bases lying between them. The CDR3 loop is CASSLGSDPTDTQYF. In nucleotides, the CDR3 is TGTGCCAGCAGCTTAGGGTCAGACCCGACAGATACGCAGTATTTT.

This clonotype came up many times. This chain uses TRBV7-6 with TRBJ2-5, with no clear D. Germline V lookup: CDR1 SGHVS, CDR2 FNYEAQ. The CDR3 runs 13 residues. Trimming took off 6 bases at V and 3 bases at J, with 11 bases between the two ends. The CDR3: CASSMTGKETQYF. The CDR3 region has the DNA TGTGCCAGCAGTATGACTGGGAAAGAGACCCAGTACTTC.

The V and J genes are TRBV28 and TRBJ1-2, with a tentative D call TRBD1 (6 bases). V lost 6 bases to trimming and J lost 5 bases, with 16 bases between them. The CDR3 loop spans 14 amino acids. Germline CDR1 is MDHEN and CDR2 is SYDVKM. CDR3: CASSHRAPRYGYTF. The CDR3 region has the DNA TGTGCCAGCAGCCACAGGGCCCCTAGGTATGGCTACACCTTC.

This clonotype showed up many times. In DNA, the CDR3 is TGTGCCAGCAGCTTCGGGGGGCCAACTAATGAAAAACTGTTTTTT. Translating gives CASSFGGPTNEKLFF. V is TRBV5-5 and J is TRBJ1-4, with TRBD1 as a possible D gene (6 bases). The V and J ends lost 2 bases and 0 bases respectively, with 8 bases between them. CDR3 size: 15 residues. CDR1 is SGHKS, CDR2 YYEKEE, per germline (reference sequence).

This clonotype was seen more than once but under ten times. The rearrangement uses TRBV11-2 and TRBJ2-5; 15 bases line up with TRBD2. Germline trimming cut 5 bases from V and 2 bases from J; bases unmatched to any gene: 3. This CDR3 is built from 16 residues. Germline V gene data show CDR1 as SGHAT and CDR2 as FQNNGV. Written as DNA, the CDR3 is TGTGCCAGCAGCCCTGGGACTAGCGGGGGGCAAGAGACCCAGTACTTC. Its protein is CASSPGTSGGQETQYF.

In its sample, this clonotype was seen a few times. A read error is possible here, since a much larger clone lies one base away. The rearrangement links TRBV28 to TRBJ2-3; tentatively, D is TRBD1 (6 bases). The J call may be in error: the DNA end matches TRBJ1-5 better. Germline loops: CDR1 MDHEN, CDR2 SYDVKM. This CDR3 is 13 amino acids long. CDR3 in DNA: TGTGCCACCTTGGACAGCTTCACAGATACGCAGCATTTT. Residues: CATLDSFTDTQHF.

This clonotype has a count of ten or more. The V gene is TRBV30, the J gene TRBJ1-5; 8 positions agree with TRBD1. Germline V gives CDR1 GTSNPN, CDR2 SVGIG (reference sequence). The CDR3 loop spans 13 amino acids. Germline trimming cut 0 bases from V and 9 bases from J; bases unmatched to any gene: 4. CDR3 sequence reads: CAWSVKQGGPQHF. The CDR3 nucleotides are TGTGCCTGGAGTGTGAAACAGGGGGGGCCCCAGCATTTT.

This clonotype appeared once. One end of the junction is discordant with germline, which a read error may explain. The chain joins TRBV7-7 to TRBJ2-1; D is possibly TRBD2 (5 bases). The tail of the sequence fits TRBJ2-7 better, so the J call may be wrong. This CDR3 contains 14 residues. The germline gives CDR1 SSHAT, CDR2 FNYEAQ (reference sequence). CDR3: CASSLDGGHNEQYF. CDR3 in DNA: TGTGCTAGCAGCTTAGACGGCGGGCACAATGAGCAGTACTTC.

This clonotype has at least ten counts. This chain links TRBV6-1 with TRBJ2-1; D remains ambiguous. V lost 3 bases and J lost 9, with 6 bases in between. Germline V CDR1 and CDR2: MNHNS, SASEGT. This CDR3 is 11 amino acids long. DNA of the CDR3: TGTGCCAGCAGTGACCGCGCTGAGCAGTTCTTC. Protein: CASSDRAEQFF.

The rearrangement joins TRBV9 to TRBJ2-7; 7 bases fit TRBD1. The CDR3 consists of 13 residues. CDR1 is SGDLS and CDR2 is YYNGEE in the germline V gene. CDR3 DNA: TGCGGCCCCCGACAGGGTTTATACTACGAGCAGTACGTC. This sequence encodes CGPRQGLYYEQYV.

This clonotype was detected many times. The chain links TRBV28 to TRBJ2-2; D ambiguous. V lost 1 base and J lost 5, with 17 bases in between. From germline, CDR1 is MDHEN and CDR2 SYDVKM. The CDR3 runs 17 residues. In nucleotides, the CDR3 is TGTGCCAGCAGTTTATTAAGTCCCGGGTCGAGTACCGGGGAGCTGTTTTTT. Translation: CASSLLSPGSSTGELFF.

This clonotype has at least ten counts. As DNA, the CDR3 is TGTGCCAGCAGCTTGGACAGAGCCCAGTCTGGAAACACCATATATTTT. Amino acids: CASSLDRAQSGNTIYF. The chain uses TRBV7-2 and TRBJ1-3, with D perhaps matching TRBD1 (6 bases). The V end was cut by 3 bases, the J end by 1 base, with 13 bases between. The CDR3 runs 16 residues. In germline, CDR1 is SGHTA, CDR2 FQGNSA.

This clonotype was found many times. This chain joins TRBV27 and TRBJ2-2; 9 bases align to TRBD1. Germline trimming cut 0 bases from V and 7 bases from J; bases unmatched to any gene: 3. CDR1 is MNHEY and CDR2 is SMNVEV in the germline V gene (reference sequence). The CDR3 length is 15 residues. DNA of the CDR3: TGTGCCAGCAGTTTATCGGGACAGGGTAGCGGGGAGCTGTTTTTT. It yields the protein CASSLSGQGSGELFF.

This clonotype showed up many times. The V gene is TRBV3-1, the J gene TRBJ2-5; 7 bases align to TRBD2. CDR3 length: 15 residues. The V gene's germline CDR1 is LGHDT and CDR2 YNNKEL (reference sequence). The V gene end was trimmed by 1 base and the J gene end by 4 bases; junction bases not matched to a gene: 6. The CDR3 is CASSQGGGRTETQYF. As DNA, the CDR3 is TGTGCCAGCAGCCAAGGGGGCGGGAGAACAGAGACCCAGTACTTC.

This clonotype occurred a few times. The chain employs TRBV28 and TRBJ2-5, with 7 positions matching TRBD1. The CDR3 length is 15 residues. Losses at the gene ends were 6 bases for V and 5 bases for J; bases not matched to a gene: 12. The germline CDR1 and CDR2 sequences are MDHEN and SYDVKM. This CDR3 is CASSRDREAAETQYF. DNA of the CDR3: TGTGCCAGCAGCCGAGACAGGGAAGCTGCGGAGACCCAGTACTTC.

This clonotype was seen at least ten times. For the CDR3, the DNA is TGTGCCAGCAGCTTAGGGGCCGTACGAATGGCAAATGGCTACACCTTC. It codes for CASSLGAVRMANGYTF. The chain joins TRBV7-2 to TRBJ1-2; the D is unclear. This CDR3 is 16 amino acids long. Trimming removed 1 base at V and 6 bases at J, with 18 bases between. In germline, CDR1 is SGHTA, CDR2 FQGNSA.

This clonotype was picked up many times. The J gene is TRBJ1-2, the V gene TRBV11-2, with 7 positions matching TRBD1. The V gene end was trimmed by 5 bases and the J gene end by 4 bases; junction bases not matched to a gene: 7. Germline V lookup: CDR1 SGHAT, CDR2 FQNNGV. The length of the CDR3 is 14 residues. CDR3 sequence: CASSPGDSRYGYTF. The CDR3 bases are TGTGCCAGCAGCCCGGGGGACAGCCGCTATGGCTACACCTTC.

This clonotype has only one observation. This sequence may be a read error, since a much larger clone differs from it by one base. This chain joins TRBV24-1 and TRBJ2-7; 8 nucleotides align to TRBD2. V gave up 1 base and J gave up 7 bases; unmatched junction bases: 20. CDR1 is KGHDR, CDR2 SFDVKD, per germline. The CDR3 is 19 residues long. In DNA form, the CDR3 reads TGTGCCACCAGTGATTTTGGGGAGTCAGCGGGGGCCCGGGAGGGTGAGCAGTACTTC. Protein sequence: CATSDFGESAGAREGEQYF.

This clonotype showed up many times. J is TRBJ2-7 and V is TRBV20-1; the match to TRBD1 covers 9 bases. Germline CDR1 and CDR2: DFQATT and SNEGSKA (reference sequence). The CDR3 covers 15 residues. V lost 1 base to trimming and J lost 6 bases; unmatched junction nucleotides: 10. The CDR3 region has the DNA TGCAGTGCTAGAGTGGGACAGGGAGTAAAGGGCGAGCAGTACTTC. It yields the protein CSARVGQGVKGEQYF.